Listed below are T cell receptor beta chains from one sample, sequenced in a study of chemoradiotherapy in HPV16-positive cancers. The assay was immunoSEQ multiplex PCR, and TCRdb's table has in-frame clones only and misses some. The table lists tens of thousands of clones, roughly 92% of them singletons. The source material was blood, sampled from a patient who underwent chemoradiotherapy. The receptors shown here come from a human donor with HPV-associated anogenital cancer. CDR3s include the opening cysteine and the closing phenylalanine or tryptophan. The order of the fields is V gene, clone size, J gene, D gene, CDR3 DNA, CDR3 protein. D genes are given only for firm matches. Size values are once, few and many counts, or a class for expanded clones, and some rows have none.

TRBV27,once,TRBJ2-3,TRBD2,TGTGCCAGCAGAAAGCGGGAGACGTCCACAGATACGCAGTATTTT,CASRKRETSTDTQYF
TRBV5-6,NA,TRBJ1-2,NA,TGTGCCAGCATTGGACAGTACTATGGCTACACCTTC,CASIGQYYGYTF
TRBV7-9,NA,TRBJ1-6,NA,TGTGCCAGCAGCTTAAATTTAGGTTGGGGGACTATTGATTCACCCCTCCACTTT,CASSLNLGWGTIDSPLHF
TRBV7-9,NA,TRBJ1-5,NA,TGTGCCAGCAGCCTTGACCGACGAACCCAGCATTTT,CASSLDRRTQHF
TRBV18,NA,TRBJ1-5,NA,TGTGCCAGCTCACCAGGGGGCGGCAATCAGCCCCAGCATTTT,CASSPGGGNQPQHF
TRBV2,NA,TRBJ1-1,NA,TGTGCCAGCAGTAGGAACACTGAAGCTTTCTTT,CASSRNTEAFF
TRBV7-8,NA,TRBJ2-5,TRBD2,TGTGCCAGCAGCTTATCGGCGGGACTAGTACAAGAGACCCAGTACTTC,CASSLSAGLVQETQYF
TRBV19,NA,TRBJ1-1,TRBD1,TGTGCCAGTAGTATAGGCGGACAGGGGCTGAACACTGAAGCTTTCTTT,CASSIGGQGLNTEAFF
TRBV7-2,NA,TRBJ2-1,NA,TGTGCCAGCAGCTTTGACCAGAGCGCGTCCAATGAGCAGTTCTTC,CASSFDQSASNEQFF
TRBV2,NA,TRBJ2-1,NA,TGTGCCAGCAGTGATATAGGAAGAGTCTCCTACAATGAGCAGTTCTTC,CASSDIGRVSYNEQFF
TRBV4-1,NA,TRBJ2-1,TRBD1,TGCGCCAGTGCGACAGGGCGGAATGAGCAGTTCTTC,CASATGRNEQFF
TRBV28,NA,TRBJ2-7,TRBD1,TGTGCCAGCACTACGACAGGGGGCACCTCCTACGAGCAGTACTTC,CASTTTGGTSYEQYF
TRBV4-3,NA,TRBJ2-1,NA,TGCGCCAGCAGCCTGGCGCTAATCGATGAGCAGTTCTTC,CASSLALIDEQFF
TRBV28,once,TRBJ2-2,TRBD2,TGTGCCAGCAGTTTTATAGCGGGAGGGCGAAACGCTGGGGAGCTGTTTTTT,CASSFIAGGRNAGELFF
TRBV6-5,NA,TRBJ1-2,NA,TGTGCCAGCAGTTACTCCAACAACTATGGCTACACCTTC,CASSYSNNYGYTF
TRBV9,once,TRBJ1-2,TRBD1,TGTGCCAGCAGCTTGGGACAGGGGGGTGAGGGCTACACCTTC,CASSLGQGGEGYTF
TRBV29-1,NA,TRBJ2-7,NA,TGCAGCGTTGAAGCCGGGACATACGAGCAGTACTTC,CSVEAGTYEQYF
TRBV6-1,few,TRBJ2-7,NA,TGTGCCAGCAGTGAAGAGAGTACCTACGAGCAGTACTTC,CASSEESTYEQYF
TRBV7-3,once,TRBJ2-2,NA,TGTGCCAGCAGCTCGAGATCGAACACCGGGGAGCTGTTTTTT,CASSSRSNTGELFF
TRBV19,NA,TRBJ2-3,NA,TGTGCCAGTAGTATTTTAGGAGATACGCAGTATTTT,CASSILGDTQYF
TRBV7-2,NA,TRBJ2-2,NA,TGTGCCAGCAGCTACACAGGCCCCGGGGAGCTGTTTTTT,CASSYTGPGELFF
TRBV28,once,TRBJ1-5,NA,TGTGCCAGCAGTTTCCTCTCGGGGGTTAGCTATCAGCCCCAGCATTTT,CASSFLSGVSYQPQHF
TRBV4-3,once,TRBJ2-5,TRBD1,TGCGCCAGCAGCCAATCCCTAGGGGACAGGTCTGGGACCCAGTACTTC,CASSQSLGDRSGTQYF
TRBV7-9,NA,TRBJ2-1,NA,TGTGCCAGCAGCCCGACAAACCCGGAGCAGTTCTTC,CASSPTNPEQFF
TRBV5-1,NA,TRBJ2-5,TRBD1,TGCGCCAGCAGCCCCCTGGACAGGTTTGAGCAGTACTTC,CASSPLDRFEQYF
TRBV27,NA,TRBJ2-7,NA,TGTGCCAGCAGTTTGGGACCCCCCTACGAGCAGTACTTC,CASSLGPPYEQYF
TRBV6-1,NA,TRBJ1-2,NA,TGTGCCAGCAGTGTATCAAGGGCGGGGGGCTACACCTTC,CASSVSRAGGYTF